This is a list of T cell receptor beta chains from one sample in a study of OX40 agonist ivuxolimab in advanced cancers. Repertoires were generated with immunoSEQ multiplex PCR, while TCRdb's copy carries only in-frame clones and drops some. The data contain some 80,000 clones, roughly four fifths of them seen just once; the ten biggest clones take up about 25%. The source material was CD4+ or CD8+ T cells sorted from blood, sampled in a trial of the OX40 agonist ivuxolimab. The receptors shown here come from an adult with an advanced solid tumor such as melanoma, head and neck, liver or kidney cancer. CDR3s include the opening cysteine and the closing phenylalanine or tryptophan. Fields, in order: V gene, J gene, D gene, clone size, CDR3 protein, CDR3 DNA. D genes are given only for firm matches. Expanded clones get a size class; other rows say once, few or many, or leave the size out.

>TRBV20-1|TRBJ1-3|-|-
CSAENGNTIYF
TGCAGTGCCGAAAATGGAAACACCATATATTTT
>TRBV28|TRBJ2-7|-|-
CASGPWGSTYEQYF
TGTGCCAGCGGCCCGTGGGGCAGCACCTACGAGCAGTACTTC
>TRBV28|TRBJ1-5|-|-
CASRPDGAFSNQPQHF
TGTGCCAGCAGACCCGACGGAGCCTTTAGCAATCAGCCCCAGCATTTT
>TRBV7-6|TRBJ2-7|-|-
CASSRNGALSHEQYF
TGTGCCAGCAGCCGCAACGGGGCCCTTAGCCACGAGCAGTACTTC
>TRBV9|TRBJ1-2|-|-
CASSAVGFIGGYTF
TGTGCCAGCAGCGCGGTGGGGTTTATAGGGGGCTACACCTTC
>TRBV7-2|TRBJ2-7|TRBD2|few
CASSLVLGLAFSYEQYF
TGTGCCAGCAGCTTGGTCTTAGGACTAGCGTTCTCCTACGAGCAGTACTTC
>TRBV18|TRBJ1-5|TRBD1|few
CASSRGQERDQPQHF
TGTGCCAGCTCACGGGGACAGGAGAGAGATCAGCCCCAGCATTTT
>TRBV7-2|TRBJ2-7|TRBD1|-
CASSSDHRGLFRAYEQYF
TGTGCCAGCAGCTCAGACCACAGGGGGCTCTTTAGGGCCTACGAGCAGTACTTC
>TRBV5-4|TRBJ2-7|-|-
CASSWSSYEQYF
TGTGCCAGCAGCTGGAGCTCCTACGAGCAGTACTTC
>TRBV7-2|TRBJ2-5|-|once
CASSLKSSLETQYF
TGTGCCAGCAGCTTAAAGTCTAGTTTGGAGACCCAGTACTTC
>TRBV9|TRBJ1-2|-|-
CASSVVPDGSYGYTF
TGTGCCAGCAGCGTAGTCCCCGACGGAAGCTATGGCTACACCTTC
>TRBV6-6|TRBJ1-1|-|-
CASSYRPNEAFF
TGTGCCAGCAGTTACAGGCCTAACGAAGCTTTCTTT
>TRBV15|TRBJ2-5|TRBD2|-
CATSSGGLAGVETQYF
TGTGCCACCAGCAGTGGGGGACTAGCGGGGGTAGAGACCCAGTACTTC
>TRBV4-2|TRBJ2-1|-|few
CASSQDRSGQQFF
TGTGCCAGCAGCCAAGATCGGAGCGGCCAGCAGTTCTTC
>TRBV13|TRBJ2-7|TRBD2|-
CASSLGGGVSYEQYF
TGTGCCAGCAGCTTAGGCGGGGGGGTCTCCTACGAGCAGTACTTC
>TRBV18|TRBJ2-2|TRBD1|-
CASSPRQGAGELFF
TGTGCCAGCTCACCCCGACAGGGGGCCGGGGAGCTGTTTTTT
>TRBV6-5|TRBJ1-2|-|-
CASSSRGGYGYTF
TGTGCCAGCAGTTCCCGTGGGGGGTATGGCTACACCTTC
>TRBV29-1|TRBJ1-3|-|-
CSALPGPSSGNTIYF
TGCAGCGCCCTCCCGGGACCCAGCTCTGGAAACACCATATATTTT
>TRBV4-3|TRBJ1-4|-|-
CASSLTSGQLFF
TGCGCCAGCAGCCTAACCTCGGGACAACTGTTTTTT
>TRBV2|TRBJ1-1|-|-
CASSVGGETEAFF
TGTGCCAGCAGTGTAGGAGGGGAAACTGAAGCTTTCTTT